Below, 17 T cell receptor beta chains from the same sample are listed, as sequenced in a study of shared clonotypes between healthy human individuals. The data were produced by immunoSEQ multiplex PCR, yet TCRdb's version contains in-frame clones alone and is incomplete. This table holds 2 million to 2.5 million clones, approximately 94% found once. Specimen: naive CD4+ T cells sorted from blood. Subset here: CD45RA+ positively selected. The receptors were sampled from a man younger than 30 in good health.

The chain employs TRBV19 and TRBJ2-7; 10 bases line up with TRBD2. From germline, CDR1 is LNHDA and CDR2 SQIVND (reference sequence). The trim removed 5 bases at V and 5 bases at J, leaving 12 bases unmatched. CDR3 length: 16 amino acids. CDR3: CASSQPRTGTSDEQYF. CDR3 nucleotides: TGTGCCAGTAGTCAACCTCGGACAGGGACTAGCGACGAGCAGTACTTC.

This sequence joins TRBV6-5 and TRBJ1-1; unclear D gene. Deletions cut 5 bases from V and 5 bases from J, with 12 bases between. This CDR3 spans 13 amino acids. The germline V gene encodes CDR1 MNHEY and CDR2 SVGAGI. CDR3 sequence reads: CASSAWRWTEAFF. CDR3 bases: TGTGCCAGCAGTGCTTGGAGGTGGACTGAAGCTTTCTTT.

The chain links TRBV29-1 to TRBJ1-1; D unresolved. Germline V gives CDR1 SQVTM, CDR2 ANQGSEA. V shed 1 base and J shed 9 bases, with 12 bases lying between them. The CDR3 covers 12 residues. CDR3 in amino acids: CSVEALPGKAFF. The CDR3 DNA follows: TGCAGCGTTGAAGCCCTACCTGGAAAAGCTTTCTTT.

This clone was observed a single time. The rearrangement uses TRBV2 and TRBJ2-7; 7 bases fit TRBD2. CDR3 length: 13 residues. J gave up 8 bases and V 6 bases, and 10 bases lay outside the gene matches. Germline lookup yields CDR1 SNHLY and CDR2 FYNNEI. The chain's CDR3 is CASRRGTNFKQYF. The CDR3 bases are TGTGCCAGCAGGCGAGGGACTAACTTCAAGCAGTACTTC.

A word on this clone: This specimen includes other DNA sequences encoding the same CDR3. J is TRBJ2-5 and V is TRBV11-2; 12 positions agree with TRBD2. J lost 0 bases, V lost 5 bases, and 1 base had no gene match. Germline loops: CDR1 SGHAT, CDR2 FQNNGV. CDR3 length equals 15 residues. CDR3 loop: CASSLAGGYQETQYF. The CDR3 nucleotides are TGTGCCAGCAGCCTAGCGGGGGGGTACCAAGAGACCCAGTACTTC. Variable domain in full (rest from reference TRBV11-2 and TRBJ2-5): EAGVAQSPRYKIIEKRQSVAFWCNPISGHATLYWYQQILGQGPKLLIQFQNNGVVDDSQLPKDRFSAERLKGVDSTLKIQPAKLEDSAVYLCASSLAGGYQETQYFGPGTRLLVL.

This chain joins TRBV6-1 and TRBJ2-5; unclear D gene. With 5 bases removed from V and 1 base from J, the gap between germline ends came to 11 bases. The CDR3 loop spans 14 amino acids. Germline CDR1 reads MNHNS; CDR2 reads SASEGT. The CDR3 sequence is CASSRGWVQETQYF. The CDR3 DNA sequence: TGTGCCAGCAGTCGTGGTTGGGTCCAAGAGACCCAGTACTTC.

This chain links TRBV19 with TRBJ1-2; TRBD1 matches at 7 bases. The CDR3 runs 13 residues. Losses at the gene ends were 4 bases for V and 7 bases for J; bases not matched to a gene: 6. From germline, CDR1 is LNHDA and CDR2 SQIVND (reference sequence). DNA of the CDR3: TGTGCCAGTAGTAGCCAGGGGGACCGTGGCTACACCTTC. Its protein is CASSSQGDRGYTF.

The V call is TRBV7-2, the J call TRBJ2-2; TRBD2 matches 13 bases. This CDR3 region has 18 residues. After removal of 2 bases from V and 4 bases from J, the junction contained 7 bases not matched to a gene. Germline CDR1 and CDR2: SGHTA and FQGNSA. The CDR3 reads CASSLILAGGDGTGELFF. The CDR3 nucleotides read TGTGCCAGCAGCTTAATACTAGCGGGAGGGGACGGCACCGGGGAGCTGTTTTTT.

In its sample, this clone was seen once. This rearrangement joins TRBV4-1 to TRBJ1-2; 9 bases agree with TRBD1. The CDR3 sequence is 15 residues long. V was pared by 0 bases and J by 7 bases, with 6 bases of the junction left unmatched. The germline V gene has CDR1 MGHRA and CDR2 YSYEKL. The CDR3 nucleotides read TGCGCCAGCAGCCAAGACCCGGGACAGGGCGCTGGCTACACCTTC. This translates into CASSQDPGQGAGYTF.

The chain uses TRBV4-1 and TRBJ2-1, with TRBD2 matching over 7 bases. CDR3 size: 15 residues. Germline trimming cut 0 bases from V and 8 bases from J; bases unmatched to any gene: 7. Germline loops: CDR1 MGHRA, CDR2 YSYEKL. The CDR3 region is CASSQERTRPHEQFF. CDR3 in DNA: TGCGCCAGCAGCCAAGAAAGGACTAGACCCCATGAGCAGTTCTTC.

This chain connects TRBV27 to TRBJ2-7; possibly TRBD2 for D (5 bases). Germline CDR1 and CDR2: MNHEY and SMNVEV (reference sequence). V was trimmed by 2 bases and J by 2 bases, leaving 10 bases between them. This CDR3 is built from 14 residues. In DNA, the CDR3 is TGTGCCAGCAGTTTACGTGGACTGGCCTACGAGCAGTACTTC. Translation gives CASSLRGLAYEQYF.

With respect to this clone: Other DNA sequences in the sample encode the same CDR3. V is TRBV6-6 and J is TRBJ1-1, with D uncertain. This CDR3 region has 13 residues. CDR1 is MNHNY and CDR2 is SVGAGI in the germline V gene (reference sequence). V was trimmed by 0 bases and J by 1 base, leaving 3 bases between them. The chain's CDR3 is CASSYSRNTEAFF. The CDR3 DNA follows: TGTGCCAGCAGTTACTCTCGGAACACTGAAGCTTTCTTT.

V usage is TRBV30 and J usage is TRBJ1-1, with D uncertain. Germline values: CDR1 GTSNPN, CDR2 SVGIG (reference sequence). The CDR3 loop spans 14 amino acids. The ends were cut back, 2 bases at V and 3 bases at J, with 13 bases in the middle. CDR3 region: CAWSLTLIDTEAFF. The CDR3 DNA is TGTGCCTGGAGTCTGACGCTGATTGACACTGAAGCTTTCTTT.

The rearrangement links TRBV19 to TRBJ1-5; possible D gene TRBD1, 5 bases. Trimming took 7 bases from V and 3 from J, leaving 13 bases between them. CDR3 size: 14 residues. Germline lookup yields CDR1 LNHDA and CDR2 SQIVND (reference sequence). CDR3 sequence reads: CASTLPGFNQPQHF. DNA for the CDR3: TGTGCCAGTACGCTACCAGGGTTCAATCAGCCCCAGCATTTT.

This clone was seen a single time. The V call is TRBV18, the J call TRBJ1-5; the D gene is possibly TRBD1 (6 bases). The CDR3 contains 16 residues. Germline V lookup: CDR1 KGHSH, CDR2 LQKENI. V gave up 5 bases and J gave up 1 base, with 15 bases separating them. The CDR3 reads CASSKETGLSNQPQHF. Written as DNA, the CDR3 is TGTGCCAGCTCAAAAGAGACAGGTCTGAGCAATCAGCCCCAGCATTTT.

The chain recombines TRBV28 with TRBJ2-4, with D tentatively TRBD2 (5 bases). Trimming shortened V by 6 bases and J by 0 bases, and 15 bases separated the two germline ends. CDR1 MDHEN and CDR2 SYDVKM come from the germline V gene. The CDR3 is made up of 16 amino acids. In nucleotides, the CDR3 is TGTGCCAGCAGCCCGGGAACTTTCTTAGCCAAAAACATTCAGTACTTC. Protein: CASSPGTFLAKNIQYF. Full variable domain (outside the CDR3, taken from reference TRBV28 and TRBJ2-4): DVKVTQSSRYLVKRTGEKVFLECVQDMDHENMFWYRQDPGLGLRLIYFSYDVKMKEKGDIPEGYSVSREKKERFSLILESASTNQTSMYLCASSPGTFLAKNIQYFGAGTRLSVL.

Note on this clone: Other DNA sequences of this sample code for an identical CDR3. The chain links TRBV7-2 to TRBJ2-5; 7 positions match TRBD1. The CDR3 loop spans 13 amino acids. Germline trimming cut 6 bases from V and 2 bases from J; bases unmatched to any gene: 3. Germline V gene lookup returns CDR1 SGHTA and CDR2 FQGNSA. The CDR3 nucleotides are TGTGCCAGCAGGCGGACAGGACAAGAGACCCAGTACTTC. This translates into CASRRTGQETQYF.